Below are 7 T cell receptor beta chains sequenced from a single sample in a study of blood T cell repertoires in COVID-19. TCRdb keeps only in-frame clones here, not all; method: immunoSEQ multiplex PCR. Among 250,000 to 300,000 clones listed, 70% to 90% were seen once. The sequenced sample was peripheral blood. The source of these receptors is a man in his 60s who had recovered from COVID-19.

The rearrangement uses TRBV9 and TRBJ2-7, with 7 nucleotides matching TRBD1. From germline, CDR1 is SGDLS and CDR2 YYNGEE. The CDR3 covers 12 residues. After removal of 7 bases from V and 5 bases from J, the junction contained 6 bases not matched to a gene. CDR3 sequence reads: CASGGQYDEQYF. The CDR3 DNA reads TGTGCCAGCGGGGGACAGTACGACGAGCAGTACTTC.

The rearrangement uses TRBV9 and TRBJ2-5; TRBD2 aligns across 16 bases. There are 17 residues in the CDR3. The V segment lost 4 bases and the J segment 1 base; nucleotides outside the gene matches: 4. CDR1 and CDR2 from the germline V gene are SGDLS and YYNGEE. CDR3 DNA: TGTGCCAGCAGCCCGGGGACTAGCGGGGGGGCCCAAGAGACCCAGTACTTC. Protein: CASSPGTSGGAQETQYF.

The gene calls are TRBV5-8 and TRBJ1-5; D may be TRBD1 (6 bases). This CDR3 is 16 amino acids long. The germline V gene has CDR1 SGHTS and CDR2 YDEGEE. Trimming removed 3 bases from V and 0 bases from J, with 13 bases in between. The CDR3, as DNA: TGTGCCAGCAGCTCAACTACAGGGAATAGCAATCAGCCCCAGCATTTT. This codes for CASSSTTGNSNQPQHF.

The V call is TRBV29-1, the J call TRBJ2-1; D is unresolved. The CDR3 has 15 amino acids. Germline-derived CDR1 and CDR2 are SQVTM and ANQGSEA. V was clipped by 4 bases and J by 5 bases, with 18 bases between them. The CDR3 spells CSVGSPRRIDNEQFF. The CDR3 coding sequence is TGCAGCGTTGGTAGCCCCCGGAGAATTGACAATGAGCAGTTCTTC.

The chain couples TRBV4-2 to TRBJ2-7; 8 nucleotides line up with TRBD2. J gave up 7 bases and V 0 bases, and 14 bases lay outside the gene matches. The CDR3 contains 17 residues. The germline CDR1 and CDR2 sequences are LGHNA and YNFKEQ. Written as DNA, the CDR3 is TGTGCCAGCAGCCAAGATTTGAGTAGCGGGATACGTCGGGAGCAGTACTTC. Encoded protein: CASSQDLSSGIRREQYF.

The CDR3 region is CASSSGTGDWPLHF. In DNA, the CDR3 is TGTGCCAGCAGCTCCGGGACAGGGGATTGGCCCCTCCACTTT. The V call is TRBV7-9, the J call TRBJ1-6; TRBD1 matches at 10 bases. CDR1 is SEHNR, CDR2 FQNEAQ, per germline (reference sequence). The CDR3 totals 14 residues. V shed 4 bases and J 13 bases; nucleotides not matched to a gene: 7.

The CDR3: CASSLASGVRSEQFF. CDR3 coding DNA: TGCGCCAGCAGCTTGGCCTCGGGGGTGCGTTCTGAGCAGTTCTTC. J is TRBJ2-1 and V is TRBV5-1; the D gene is possibly TRBD2 (6 bases). The V end lost 0 bases, the J end lost 9 bases, and 16 bases lay between the germline ends. The CDR3 consists of 15 residues. CDR1 SGHRS and CDR2 YFSETQ come from the germline V gene.